Presented here are 29 T cell receptor beta chains from one specimen sequenced in a study of cytomegalovirus exposure and HLA in healthy donors. The PCR made use of 60 Vbeta and 13 Jbeta primers. TCRdb's table, derived via immunoSEQ multiplex PCR, lists solely in-frame clones and lacks some. The sample lists 180,000 or so clones, 65% to 80% occurring once. Specimen: PBMCs. All receptors derive from a woman in her twenties or thirties in good health and CMV-seropositive.

This clone has a single count. The rearrangement joins TRBV7-2 to TRBJ2-7; tentative D call: TRBD2 (6 bases). This CDR3 is 13 amino acids long. The germline V gene has CDR1 SGHTA and CDR2 FQGNSA. V was clipped by 0 bases and J by 3 bases, with 6 bases between them. CDR3 bases: TGTGCCAGCAGCTTAGCGGGGGGCTACGAGCAGTACTTC. Protein sequence: CASSLAGGYEQYF.

This CDR3 is CASSEYGREQYF. The CDR3 coding sequence is TGTGCCAGCAGTGAGTATGGGAGGGAGCAGTACTTC. V gene TRBV25-1 combines with J gene TRBJ2-7, with D possibly being TRBD2 (6 bases). The V gene lost 3 bases and the J gene lost 7 bases, with 10 bases spanning the gap. This CDR3 comprises 12 residues. CDR1 and CDR2 (germline): MGHDK, SYGVNS.

The J gene is TRBJ2-3, the V gene TRBV10-2; 9 bases align to TRBD2. In germline, CDR1 is WSHSY, CDR2 SAAADI. The junction had 7 bases not matched to a gene; V was cut back by 6 bases and J by 6 bases. CDR3 length: 14 amino acids. The DNA for the CDR3 is TGCGCCAGCAGGGGCGGGGGGGCGTCGGATACGCAGTATTTT. This translates into CASRGGGASDTQYF.

The chain uses TRBV6-5 and TRBJ1-2, with TRBD1 identical over 10 bases. The CDR3 length is 14 residues. CDR1 is MNHEY, CDR2 SVGAGI, per germline. Trimming took 5 bases from V and 4 from J; bases not matched to a gene: 4. Here the CDR3 DNA reads TGTGCCAGCAGTCGACAGGGGGCTGGCTATGGCTACACCTTC. This sequence encodes CASSRQGAGYGYTF.

The J gene is TRBJ2-3, the V gene TRBV11-2; no definite D call. From germline, CDR1 is SGHAT and CDR2 FQNNGV. The V end lost 0 bases, the J end lost 3 bases, and 10 bases lay between the germline ends. The CDR3 is 15 residues long. The CDR3 spells CASSLDLSQTDTQYF. In DNA form, the CDR3 reads TGTGCCAGCAGCTTAGACCTTAGCCAGACAGATACGCAGTATTTT.

The V and J genes are TRBV27 and TRBJ2-7, with a weak D call TRBD2 (5 bases). The CDR3 covers 12 residues. The germline gives CDR1 MNHEY, CDR2 SMNVEV (reference sequence). The ends were cut back, 4 bases at V and 3 bases at J, with 7 bases in the middle. The CDR3 region is CASSSGIYEQYF. CDR3 nucleotides: TGTGCCAGCAGTTCGGGGATCTACGAGCAGTACTTC.

V and J are TRBV4-1 and TRBJ2-1; a possible D gene is TRBD1 (6 bases). V lost 4 bases and J 0 bases, leaving 13 bases between the germline ends. Germline V gene lookup returns CDR1 MGHRA and CDR2 YSYEKL. The CDR3 length is 16 residues. CDR3 loop: CASSLTDRRSYNEQFF. CDR3 coding DNA: TGCGCCAGCAGCCTTACAGACAGGCGCTCCTACAATGAGCAGTTCTTC.

This clone was recorded a few times. The chain couples TRBV9 to TRBJ2-3, with D possibly matching TRBD2 (5 bases). Germline V gene sequence: CDR1 SGDLS, CDR2 YYNGEE. V lost 0 bases and J lost 0, with 11 bases in between. The CDR3 has 16 residues. This chain's CDR3 is CASSVVTNPSTDTQYF. The CDR3 DNA is TGTGCCAGCAGCGTAGTGACTAACCCTAGCACAGATACGCAGTATTTT. The full variable domain, rest sourced from reference TRBV9 and TRBJ2-3, is DSGVTQTPKHLITATGQRVTLRCSPRSGDLSVYWYQQSLDQGLQFLIQYYNGEERAKGNILERFSAQQFPDLHSELNLSSLELGDSALYFCASSVVTNPSTDTQYFGPGTRLTVL.

This clone came up a few times. The genes are TRBV9 and TRBJ2-1, with a tentative D call TRBD2 (6 bases). V gave up 5 bases and J gave up 4 bases, with 16 bases separating them. Germline assignment: CDR1 SGDLS and CDR2 YYNGEE. This CDR3 has 15 residues. The CDR3 loop reads CASRATGTPYNEQFF. The CDR3 DNA sequence: TGTGCCAGCAGAGCGACCGGGACTCCTTACAATGAGCAGTTCTTC.

The chain couples TRBV5-6 to TRBJ1-4; unclear D gene. The CDR3 spans 17 residues. CDR1 is SGHDT, CDR2 YYEEEE, per germline. The V and J ends lost 0 bases and 7 bases respectively, with 19 bases between them. CDR3 in amino acids: CASSLGDWTLGSEKLFF. In DNA form, the CDR3 reads TGTGCCAGCAGCTTGGGGGATTGGACCCTTGGGAGTGAAAAACTGTTTTTT.

The chain employs TRBV5-1 and TRBJ2-2, with TRBD1 matching 9 bases. Germline CDR1 and CDR2: SGHRS and YFSETQ. The CDR3 consists of 16 residues. V dropped 4 bases and J dropped 6; count of bases not matched to a gene: 10. In DNA, the CDR3 is TGCGCCAGCAGCCGTACAGGGGGCGTAGGGGCCGGGGAGCTGTTTTTT. Translating it yields CASSRTGGVGAGELFF.

CDR3 sequence reads: CASSPQGPGVGGGNTIYF. DNA of the CDR3: TGCGCCAGCAGCCCTCAAGGGCCAGGCGTGGGAGGTGGAAACACCATATATTTT. V is TRBV4-3 and J is TRBJ1-3; no reliable D call. Trimming cost V 4 bases and J 3 bases, with 22 bases left between them. In germline, CDR1 is LGHNA, CDR2 YSLEER. CDR3 length equals 18 residues.

Only one count was recorded for this clone. CDR3 DNA: TGTGCCAGCAGCTTAAAGGCGGGGGGCCTTGCGAGCTCCTACAATGAGCAGTTCTTC. This translates into CASSLKAGGLASSYNEQFF. The V and J genes are TRBV7-2 and TRBJ2-1; 8 nucleotides agree with TRBD2. Germline CDR1 and CDR2: SGHTA and FQGNSA. Trimming took 2 bases from V and 0 from J; bases not matched to a gene: 12. This CDR3 is built from 19 residues.

This clone was detected a few times. This chain joins TRBV28 and TRBJ2-5; 7 nucleotides align to TRBD1. The CDR3 totals 16 residues. The V segment lost 3 bases and the J segment 5 bases; nucleotides outside the gene matches: 12. Germline CDR1 MDHEN, CDR2 SYDVKM. The chain's CDR3 is CASSFRQGRGSETQYF. In nucleotides, the CDR3 is TGTGCCAGCAGTTTTCGACAGGGAAGGGGTTCTGAGACCCAGTACTTC.

The chain employs TRBV5-1 and TRBJ1-5; 9 bases fit TRBD1. The CDR3 is made up of 20 amino acids. The junction had 13 bases not matched to a gene; V was cut back by 0 bases and J by 0 bases. From germline, CDR1 is SGHRS and CDR2 YFSETQ. CDR3 DNA: TGCGCCAGCAGCTTGGCCCCAAGGGACAGGGCCGATTATAGCAATCAGCCCCAGCATTTT. Protein: CASSLAPRDRADYSNQPQHF.

About this clone itself: The germline gene is not matched at one end of the junction; a read error may be the cause. This chain uses TRBV11-2 with TRBJ2-1; D call uncertain. Germline V gene sequence: CDR1 SGHAT, CDR2 FQNNGV. The CDR3 runs to 11 residues. CDR3 amino acids: CASSSYYEQFF. The DNA for the CDR3 is TGTGCCAGCAGCTCCTACTATGAGCAGTTCTTC.

The gene calls are TRBV25-1 and TRBJ1-2, with D maybe TRBD1 (6 bases). The CDR3 has 14 residues. Germline assignment: CDR1 MGHDK and CDR2 SYGVNS. The V and J ends lost 4 bases and 4 bases respectively, with 13 bases between them. Written as DNA, the CDR3 is TGTGCCAGCAGTGCCGCAGGGGAGGGCTATGGCTACACCTTC. Residues: CASSAAGEGYGYTF.

The genes are TRBV4-1 and TRBJ1-6, with D uncertain. V lost 10 bases, J lost 0 bases, and 7 bases lay in between. This CDR3 spans 13 amino acids. CDR1 and CDR2 (germline): MGHRA, YSYEKL. The CDR3 nucleotides are TGCGCCACCGGTCTCTCCTATAATTCACCCCTCCACTTT. The encoded protein is CATGLSYNSPLHF.

This chain connects TRBV7-2 to TRBJ2-5, with 9 bases that match TRBD1. The V segment lost 3 bases and the J segment 5 bases; nucleotides outside the gene matches: 10. This CDR3 is 16 amino acids long. Germline V gene data show CDR1 as SGHTA and CDR2 as FQGNSA. CDR3 loop: CASSLVGTGTGETQYF. The CDR3 nucleotides are TGTGCCAGCAGCTTGGTGGGGACAGGGACTGGGGAGACCCAGTACTTC.

The chain combines TRBV7-2 with TRBJ2-1; maybe TRBD2 (5 bases). V gave up 5 bases and J gave up 6 bases, with 17 bases separating them. From germline, CDR1 is SGHTA and CDR2 FQGNSA. This CDR3 contains 15 residues. The CDR3 spells CASSTPGLALNEQFF. For the CDR3, the DNA is TGTGCCAGCAGCACCCCCGGACTCGCCCTCAATGAGCAGTTCTTC.

The genes are TRBV7-9 and TRBJ2-5; 8 nucleotides match TRBD1. This CDR3 contains 18 residues. Looked up from germline, CDR1 is SEHNR and CDR2 is FQNEAQ (reference sequence). After removal of 2 bases from V and 5 bases from J, the junction contained 16 bases not matched to a gene. The CDR3 here is CASSLTRGQGSSWETQYF. In DNA form, the CDR3 reads TGTGCCAGCAGCTTAACACGAGGACAGGGAAGCAGCTGGGAGACCCAGTACTTC.

This chain connects TRBV4-1 to TRBJ1-4; possibly TRBD1 for D (6 bases). The CDR3 covers 17 residues. V lost 0 bases, J lost 6 bases, and 17 bases lay in between. The germline gives CDR1 MGHRA, CDR2 YSYEKL. The chain's CDR3 is CASSQEGARGADEKLFF. In DNA, the CDR3 is TGCGCCAGCAGCCAAGAAGGGGCCAGGGGCGCGGATGAAAAACTGTTTTTT.

This clone was seen once. The chain has TRBV7-9 and TRBJ2-1; TRBD2 matches 8 bases. This CDR3 has 15 amino acids. From germline, CDR1 is SEHNR and CDR2 FQNEAQ (reference sequence). V lost 7 bases, J lost 6 bases, and 11 bases stayed unmatched. The CDR3 spells CASTRGGPSSNEQFF. The CDR3, as DNA: TGTGCCAGCACCCGGGGGGGGCCCTCCAGCAATGAGCAGTTCTTC.

The V gene is TRBV28, the J gene TRBJ1-6; D gene ambiguous. Per the germline V gene, CDR1 is MDHEN and CDR2 is SYDVKM. Deletions cut 2 bases from V and 10 bases from J, with 9 bases between. The CDR3 length is 13 residues. The chain's CDR3 is CASSLGPSSPLHF. In DNA, the CDR3 is TGTGCCAGCAGTTTAGGGCCCAGCTCACCCCTCCACTTT.

The chain recombines TRBV5-4 with TRBJ2-4; TRBD1 might be the D (6 bases). The CDR3 consists of 18 residues. V gave up 3 bases and J gave up 8 bases, with 27 bases separating them. Germline values: CDR1 SGHNT, CDR2 YYREEE (reference sequence). The CDR3 region is CASSSGRSAGAIGDIQYF. Written as DNA, the CDR3 is TGTGCCAGCAGCTCGGGACGGTCCGCAGGGGCTATTGGAGACATTCAGTACTTC.

The CDR3 region is CASSSLGVAAGPDTQYF. CDR3 nucleotides: TGTGCCAGCAGCTCACTAGGGGTAGCGGCGGGGCCGGATACGCAGTATTTT. V gene TRBV7-9 combines with J gene TRBJ2-3; maybe TRBD2 (6 bases). In germline, CDR1 is SEHNR, CDR2 FQNEAQ (reference sequence). The CDR3 consists of 17 residues. V was pared by 4 bases and J by 6 bases, with 23 bases between. The whole variable domain, remainder taken from reference TRBV7-9 and TRBJ2-3, is DTGVSQNPRHKITKRGQNVTFRCDPISEHNRLYWYRQTLGQGPEFLTYFQNEAQLEKSRLLSDRFSAERPKGSFSTLEIQRTEQGDSAMYLCASSSLGVAAGPDTQYFGPGTRLTVL.

The J gene is TRBJ1-4, the V gene TRBV28; no clear D gene. The germline CDR1 and CDR2 sequences are MDHEN and SYDVKM. Trimming took 5 bases from V and 10 from J, leaving 17 bases between them. CDR3 size: 14 residues. The CDR3 reads CASSTRRKEGKLFF. CDR3 nucleotides: TGTGCCAGCAGTACAAGGAGGAAGGAGGGAAAACTGTTTTTT.

In its sample, this clone was seen a few times. The gene calls are TRBV5-8 and TRBJ2-3; D uncertain. The germline V gene encodes CDR1 SGHTS and CDR2 YDEGEE. V gave up 1 base and J gave up 4 bases, with 4 bases separating them. The CDR3 extends over 12 amino acids. The CDR3 sequence: CASSLRADTQYF. The DNA of the CDR3 is TGTGCCAGCAGCTTGCGGGCAGATACGCAGTATTTT.

The chain carries TRBV5-6 and TRBJ1-6; 8 nucleotides agree with TRBD1. Trimming took 3 bases from V and 10 from J; bases not matched to a gene: 9. Germline V CDR1 and CDR2: SGHDT, YYEEEE. This CDR3 comprises 15 residues. As DNA, the CDR3 is TGTGCCAGCAGCTGGTACGGACAGGGTGGCTCACCCCTCCACTTT. Translating gives CASSWYGQGGSPLHF.